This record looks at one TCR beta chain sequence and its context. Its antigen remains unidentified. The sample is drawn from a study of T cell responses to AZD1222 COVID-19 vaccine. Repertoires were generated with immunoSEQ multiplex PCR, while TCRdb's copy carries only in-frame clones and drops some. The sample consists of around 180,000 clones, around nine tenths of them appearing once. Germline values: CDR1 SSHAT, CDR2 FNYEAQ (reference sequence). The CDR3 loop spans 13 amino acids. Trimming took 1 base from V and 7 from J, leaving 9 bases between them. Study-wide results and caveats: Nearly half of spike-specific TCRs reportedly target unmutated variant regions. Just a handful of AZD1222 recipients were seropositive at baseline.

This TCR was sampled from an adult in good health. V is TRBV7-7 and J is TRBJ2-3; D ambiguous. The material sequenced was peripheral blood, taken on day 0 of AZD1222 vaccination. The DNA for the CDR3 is TGTGCCAGCAGCTTAGATGTTAGGTATACGCAGTATTTT. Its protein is CASSLDVRYTQYF. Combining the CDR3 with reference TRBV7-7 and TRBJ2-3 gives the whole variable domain GAGVSQSPRYKVTKRGQDVTLRCDPISSHATLYWYQQALGQGPEFLTYFNYEAQPDKSGLPSDRFSAERPEGSISTLTIQRTEQRDSAMYRCASSLDVRYTQYFGPGTRLTVL.